Listed below are T cell receptor beta chains from one sample, sequenced in a study of blood T cell repertoires in COVID-19. Sequencing was performed with immunoSEQ multiplex PCR; in TCRdb, only in-frame clones are kept and a portion is missing. This table holds roughly 150,000 clones, about 80% found once. The sequencing input was PBMCs or T cells enriched from blood (not recorded which). All receptors come from a man aged 45 to 65 who had recovered from COVID-19. Both conserved end residues are part of each CDR3. D genes are given only for firm matches. Not all rows give a size; the values are once, few, many and, for expanded clones, a class.

CDR3 DNA: TGTGCCAGCTCACCAGGGCAGGGGCATGGCTACACCTTC
CDR3 protein: CASSPGQGHGYTF
clone size: .
D gene: .
J gene: TRBJ1-2
CDR3 length: 13
V gene: TRBV18

CDR3 DNA: TGCGCCAGCAGCTTCACAAGAGGTGAGGAGACCCAGTACTTC
CDR3 protein: CASSFTRGEETQYF
clone size: .
D gene: .
J gene: TRBJ2-5
CDR3 length: 14
V gene: TRBV5-1

CDR3 DNA: TGTGCCAGCAGCCAAACAGGGGTCTACACAGATACGCAGTATTTT
CDR3 protein: CASSQTGVYTDTQYF
clone size: once
D gene: TRBD1
J gene: TRBJ2-3
CDR3 length: 15
V gene: TRBV6-2/TRBV6-3

CDR3 DNA: TGTGCCAGCAGTGACTTCGGCCTAGCCAAAAACATTCAGTACTTC
CDR3 protein: CASSDFGLAKNIQYF
clone size: .
D gene: .
J gene: TRBJ2-4
CDR3 length: 15
V gene: TRBV27

CDR3 DNA: TGCAGCGTTGCCCCACAGGGCACACCTTACAATGAGCAGTTCTTC
CDR3 protein: CSVAPQGTPYNEQFF
clone size: once
D gene: .
J gene: TRBJ2-1
CDR3 length: 15
V gene: TRBV29-1

CDR3 DNA: TGTGCCAGCAGTTCGGGACAGGGGGCGGTGGATGAGCAGTTCTTC
CDR3 protein: CASSSGQGAVDEQFF
clone size: .
D gene: TRBD1
J gene: TRBJ2-1
CDR3 length: 15
V gene: TRBV27

CDR3 DNA: TGTGCCAGCAGCCCAAGGACAGGGGGCTTCGAGCAGTACTTC
CDR3 protein: CASSPRTGGFEQYF
clone size: .
D gene: TRBD1
J gene: TRBJ2-7
CDR3 length: 14
V gene: TRBV7-9

CDR3 DNA: TGTGCCAGTAGTTCGACTACGGGGAGAAACACCATATATTTT
CDR3 protein: CASSSTTGRNTIYF
clone size: .
D gene: .
J gene: TRBJ1-3
CDR3 length: 14
V gene: TRBV19

CDR3 DNA: TGTGCCAGCAGTTTATCCTGGGAGGGCACTGAAGCTTTCTTT
CDR3 protein: CASSLSWEGTEAFF
clone size: .
D gene: .
J gene: TRBJ1-1
CDR3 length: 14
V gene: TRBV27

CDR3 DNA: TGTGCCAGCAGTGTCGAGAGGCGCAATTCACCCCTCCACTTT
CDR3 protein: CASSVERRNSPLHF
clone size: few
D gene: .
J gene: TRBJ1-6
CDR3 length: 14
V gene: TRBV2

CDR3 DNA: TGTGCCAGCAGTAAGGACAGGGGGCCTGGAAACACCATATATTTT
CDR3 protein: CASSKDRGPGNTIYF
clone size: .
D gene: TRBD1
J gene: TRBJ1-3
CDR3 length: 15
V gene: TRBV5-6

CDR3 DNA: TGTGCCAGTATCCCGGTGGGCAGCGGGATAAATCATAACACCGGGGAGCTGTTTTTT
CDR3 protein: CASIPVGSGINHNTGELFF
clone size: .
D gene: TRBD2
J gene: TRBJ2-2
CDR3 length: 19
V gene: TRBV19

CDR3 DNA: TGCGCCAGCAGCCAAATATCCGGGACAGGCTACAATGAGCAGTTCTTC
CDR3 protein: CASSQISGTGYNEQFF
clone size: .
D gene: TRBD1
J gene: TRBJ2-1
CDR3 length: 16
V gene: TRBV5-1

CDR3 DNA: TGTGCCAGCAGCATACGACAGGGTCCTGGAAACACCATATATTTT
CDR3 protein: CASSIRQGPGNTIYF
clone size: .
D gene: TRBD1
J gene: TRBJ1-3
CDR3 length: 15
V gene: TRBV7-9

CDR3 DNA: TGTGCCAGCAGTTCCAATACTGAAGCTTTCTTT
CDR3 protein: CASSSNTEAFF
clone size: .
D gene: .
J gene: TRBJ1-1
CDR3 length: 11
V gene: TRBV2

CDR3 DNA: TGCGCCAGCAGCCGGAGACAGGGGGCAGGCGAGCAGTACTTC
CDR3 protein: CASSRRQGAGEQYF
clone size: .
D gene: TRBD1
J gene: TRBJ2-7
CDR3 length: 14
V gene: TRBV5-1

CDR3 DNA: TGTGCCAGCAGTGAGGACAGGGTTGACTATGGCTACACCTTC
CDR3 protein: CASSEDRVDYGYTF
clone size: once
D gene: TRBD1
J gene: TRBJ1-2
CDR3 length: 14
V gene: TRBV6-1

CDR3 DNA: TGTGCCAGCTCACCATCGACAGGAATGGATCCCCAGCATTTT
CDR3 protein: CASSPSTGMDPQHF
clone size: .
D gene: .
J gene: TRBJ1-5
CDR3 length: 14
V gene: TRBV18

CDR3 DNA: TGCGCCAGCAGCCAAGGGACAGGGGTCGACGAGCAGTACTTC
CDR3 protein: CASSQGTGVDEQYF
clone size: .
D gene: TRBD1
J gene: TRBJ2-7
CDR3 length: 14
V gene: TRBV4-3

CDR3 DNA: TGTGCCAGCAGTTCATCCAGCGGGGGGGTGACCCAGTACTTC
CDR3 protein: CASSSSSGGVTQYF
clone size: .
D gene: TRBD2
J gene: TRBJ2-5
CDR3 length: 14
V gene: TRBV27

CDR3 DNA: TGTGCCAGCAGCCCGGGCAGGGGTCGTTACAATGAGCAGTTCTTC
CDR3 protein: CASSPGRGRYNEQFF
clone size: .
D gene: .
J gene: TRBJ2-1
CDR3 length: 15
V gene: TRBV7-2

CDR3 DNA: TGTGCCAGCAGCTTTGGAGATAACTATGGCTACACCTTC
CDR3 protein: CASSFGDNYGYTF
clone size: .
D gene: .
J gene: TRBJ1-2
CDR3 length: 13
V gene: TRBV5-5

CDR3 DNA: TGTGCCAGCAGCTTAGCCGGGTTTAATGAAAAACTGTTTTTT
CDR3 protein: CASSLAGFNEKLFF
clone size: .
D gene: .
J gene: TRBJ1-4
CDR3 length: 14
V gene: TRBV7-2

CDR3 DNA: TGCGCCAGCAGCCGAACCAGACAGGGAAACACTGAAGCTTTCTTT
CDR3 protein: CASSRTRQGNTEAFF
clone size: .
D gene: TRBD1
J gene: TRBJ1-1
CDR3 length: 15
V gene: TRBV4-1

CDR3 DNA: TGCGCCAGCAGCTTTACAGGGGGTAGGGAGACCCAGTACTTC
CDR3 protein: CASSFTGGRETQYF
clone size: .
D gene: TRBD1
J gene: TRBJ2-5
CDR3 length: 14
V gene: TRBV5-1

CDR3 DNA: TGTGCCAGCAGCTTTGCCCCAGGAATAGCCTACGAGCAGTACTTC
CDR3 protein: CASSFAPGIAYEQYF
clone size: once
D gene: .
J gene: TRBJ2-7
CDR3 length: 15
V gene: TRBV7-3

CDR3 DNA: TGTGCCAGCAGCTCAGGCGAGGGAGAAAAACTGTTTTTT
CDR3 protein: CASSSGEGEKLFF
clone size: .
D gene: .
J gene: TRBJ1-4
CDR3 length: 13
V gene: TRBV7-2

CDR3 DNA: TGTGCTAGTGGTTTGGTACTTGGGGTGGAGGACACTGAAGCTTTCTTT
CDR3 protein: CASGLVLGVEDTEAFF
clone size: .
D gene: .
J gene: TRBJ1-1
CDR3 length: 16
V gene: TRBV12-5

CDR3 DNA: TGTGCCAGCAGCTTTGCGCCGGGCTACACCTTC
CDR3 protein: CASSFAPGYTF
clone size: once
D gene: .
J gene: TRBJ1-2
CDR3 length: 11
V gene: TRBV7-3

CDR3 DNA: TGTGCCAGCAGCTTCTTCTCCGGGACTAGCGGGGGTGGGGCCAACGTCCTGACTTTC
CDR3 protein: CASSFFSGTSGGGANVLTF
clone size: once
D gene: TRBD2
J gene: TRBJ2-6
CDR3 length: 19
V gene: TRBV11-2

CDR3 DNA: TGCAGCGTCCGACTATCTCAAGGGCCCCAGCATTTT
CDR3 protein: CSVRLSQGPQHF
clone size: .
D gene: .
J gene: TRBJ1-5
CDR3 length: 12
V gene: TRBV29-1

CDR3 DNA: TGTGCCAGCAGCCAAGATCGAACGGGTAGCAATCAGCCCCAGCATTTT
CDR3 protein: CASSQDRTGSNQPQHF
clone size: .
D gene: .
J gene: TRBJ1-5
CDR3 length: 16
V gene: TRBV3-1/TRBV3-2

CDR3 DNA: TGTGCCATCAGTCAGGGGGCAGAAAGCAATCAGCCCCAGCATTTT
CDR3 protein: CAISQGAESNQPQHF
clone size: few
D gene: TRBD1
J gene: TRBJ1-5
CDR3 length: 15
V gene: TRBV10-3

CDR3 DNA: TGTGCCAGCAGTTTATCAAGGCAGGGGGGTTACGAGCAGTACTTC
CDR3 protein: CASSLSRQGGYEQYF
clone size: .
D gene: .
J gene: TRBJ2-7
CDR3 length: 15
V gene: TRBV27

CDR3 DNA: TGTGCCAGCAGTGAATCGAACAGGGATCGAGCCAAAAACATTCAGTACTTC
CDR3 protein: CASSESNRDRAKNIQYF
clone size: .
D gene: .
J gene: TRBJ2-4
CDR3 length: 17
V gene: TRBV6-1

CDR3 DNA: TGTGCCAGCTCAAACATAACAGGGGGCGTCACTGAAGCTTTCTTT
CDR3 protein: CASSNITGGVTEAFF
clone size: .
D gene: TRBD1
J gene: TRBJ1-1
CDR3 length: 15
V gene: TRBV18

CDR3 DNA: TGTGCCAGCACCCCAACGGGCGGGAGAGGCTACACCTTC
CDR3 protein: CASTPTGGRGYTF
clone size: once
D gene: .
J gene: TRBJ1-2
CDR3 length: 13
V gene: TRBV5-5

CDR3 DNA: TGTGCCAGTAGTATAGGGAGGGGAGGCACTGAAGCTTTCTTT
CDR3 protein: CASSIGRGGTEAFF
clone size: .
D gene: .
J gene: TRBJ1-1
CDR3 length: 14
V gene: TRBV19

CDR3 DNA: TGTGCCAGCAGTGAAGAGTTTCACTATGGCTACACCTTC
CDR3 protein: CASSEEFHYGYTF
clone size: .
D gene: .
J gene: TRBJ1-2
CDR3 length: 13
V gene: TRBV25-1

CDR3 DNA: TGTGCCAGCAGCAAGACAGGGGGGACTGAAGCTTTCTTT
CDR3 protein: CASSKTGGTEAFF
clone size: .
D gene: TRBD1
J gene: TRBJ1-1
CDR3 length: 13
V gene: TRBV6-5

CDR3 DNA: TGTGCCAGCAGCCGCGGGACTCCGGGAACCAATGGCTACACCTTC
CDR3 protein: CASSRGTPGTNGYTF
clone size: .
D gene: .
J gene: TRBJ1-2
CDR3 length: 15
V gene: TRBV3-1/TRBV3-2

CDR3 DNA: TGTGCCAGCAGCTTGTTGGTTGGACAAATGAACACTGAAGCTTTCTTT
CDR3 protein: CASSLLVGQMNTEAFF
clone size: once
D gene: .
J gene: TRBJ1-1
CDR3 length: 16
V gene: TRBV5-5

CDR3 DNA: TGCGCCAGCAGCACAGGGCGGGCAGGCACTGAAGCTTTCTTT
CDR3 protein: CASSTGRAGTEAFF
clone size: .
D gene: .
J gene: TRBJ1-1
CDR3 length: 14
V gene: TRBV4-1

CDR3 DNA: TGCGCCAGCAGCCAAGTTCAAGCGGGGGTAACAGATACGCAGTATTTT
CDR3 protein: CASSQVQAGVTDTQYF
clone size: .
D gene: TRBD2
J gene: TRBJ2-3
CDR3 length: 16
V gene: TRBV4-1

CDR3 DNA: TGTGCCAGCAGCTTAGTCGGCAGGGCATCTAATGAAAAACTGTTTTTT
CDR3 protein: CASSLVGRASNEKLFF
clone size: .
D gene: .
J gene: TRBJ1-4
CDR3 length: 16
V gene: TRBV11-2

CDR3 DNA: TGTGCCAGCTCAGAGAAACAGGGCTATAATTCACCCCTCCACTTT
CDR3 protein: CASSEKQGYNSPLHF
clone size: .
D gene: .
J gene: TRBJ1-6
CDR3 length: 15
V gene: TRBV18

CDR3 DNA: TGTGCCACCTGCCCCATGTGGTTTGTGGCAGGCGGCTACACCTTC
CDR3 protein: CATCPMWFVAGGYTF
clone size: .
D gene: .
J gene: TRBJ1-2
CDR3 length: 15
V gene: TRBV24-1

CDR3 DNA: TGTGCCAGCAGCTTGGACGGGAACTCCTACAATGAGCAGTTCTTC
CDR3 protein: CASSLDGNSYNEQFF
clone size: .
D gene: .
J gene: TRBJ2-1
CDR3 length: 15
V gene: TRBV5-4

CDR3 DNA: TGTGTCAGCTCACTGGGACAGGGGGGTCAGCCCCAGCATTTT
CDR3 protein: CVSSLGQGGQPQHF
clone size: .
D gene: TRBD1
J gene: TRBJ1-5
CDR3 length: 14
V gene: TRBV18

CDR3 DNA: TGTGCCAGCAGTTACGGGGACAGAAACACCGGGGAGCTGTTTTTT
CDR3 protein: CASSYGDRNTGELFF
clone size: .
D gene: TRBD1
J gene: TRBJ2-2
CDR3 length: 15
V gene: TRBV6-5